This T cell receptor (beta chain) is from a study of metastatic and nonmetastatic thyroid tumors (dated by TCRdb to between 2020 and 2021). About the investigation overall: Repertoires were compared across peripheral blood and tumor or nodule tissue samples from malignant and benign thyroid patients.

This clone came up a few times. No antigen is known for it. No qualities accompany the bases; no much larger clone lies one base away. Points the paper makes about the study in general: In both blood and tumor samples, malignant tumors were reported to have significantly higher TCR beta diversity than benign nodules.

No patient had received any treatment before thyroid surgery. Using T-cell receptor beta sequencing, the study looked back at clinical samples from patients collected from the early 2010s to the late 2010s. The library relied on PCR. The reads were generated on an Illumina HiSeq 4000. High-throughput sequencing was used to profile the CDR3 region of the TCR beta-chain in every patient. The published analysis was carried out like this. The researchers built a classifier to tell apart papillary thyroid cancer patients with distant metastasis, based on CDR3 differences among clinicopathological groups. The Shannon index was used to assess repertoire diversity, and the Morisita-Horn index was used to assess tumor-blood repertoire similarity. The public reads were quality trimmed at Q25 with fastp and then assembled into clones with MiXCR by TCRdb, keeping productive beta chains. The V and J calls, along with clone size, are taken from TCRdb and not from the paper's own processing. The sample table shows fewer than 25,000 clones, and less than 20% are seen once. The ten largest clones add up to roughly 30% of the sample.

Specimen: blood. The TCR comes from a female donor with papillary thyroid cancer or a benign thyroid nodule (not recorded which). Some clones in this sample may be carry-over from other donors' samples.

The CDR3 reads as follows: CAIGQSSYNSPLHF. The sequenced DNA is TGTGCCATCGGACAGAGCTCCTATAATTCACCCCTCCACTTT. Recombination connected TRBV10-3 to TRBJ1-6, and perhaps TRBD1 as D gene, on 6 matching bases. The CDR1 and CDR2 encoded by the germline V gene are ENHRY and SYGVKD. Measured from the cysteine to the phenylalanine, the CDR3 is 14 residues long. Just CDR3 DNA is preserved here, 42 bases in frame from base 1. The germline ends are 8 bases apart after V is trimmed by 8 bases and J by 0 bases.